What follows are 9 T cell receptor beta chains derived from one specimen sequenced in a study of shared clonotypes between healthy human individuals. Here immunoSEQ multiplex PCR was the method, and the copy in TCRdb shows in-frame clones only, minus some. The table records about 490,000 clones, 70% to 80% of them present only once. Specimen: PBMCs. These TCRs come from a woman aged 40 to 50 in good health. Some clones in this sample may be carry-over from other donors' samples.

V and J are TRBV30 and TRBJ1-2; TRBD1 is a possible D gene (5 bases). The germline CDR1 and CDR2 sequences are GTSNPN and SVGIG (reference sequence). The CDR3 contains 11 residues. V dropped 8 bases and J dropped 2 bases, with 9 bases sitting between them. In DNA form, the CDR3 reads TGTGCCGGGGGGATAAACTATGGCTACACCTTC. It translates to CAGGINYGYTF.

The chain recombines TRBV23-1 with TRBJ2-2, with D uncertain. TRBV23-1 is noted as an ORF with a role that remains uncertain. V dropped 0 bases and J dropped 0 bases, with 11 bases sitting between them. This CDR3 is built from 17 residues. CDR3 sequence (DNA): TGCGCCAGCAGTCAATCGCGAGGACGCGCGAACACCGGGGAGCTGTTTTTT. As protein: CASSQSRGRANTGELFF.

As DNA, the CDR3 is TGCGCCAGCGGAGACGGATCTAACTATGGCTACACCTTC. It encodes CASGDGSNYGYTF. This chain links TRBV5-1 with TRBJ1-2, with unresolved D. V lost 7 bases and J 0 bases, leaving 10 bases between the germline ends. CDR1 is SGHRS, CDR2 YFSETQ, per germline. The CDR3 extends over 13 amino acids.

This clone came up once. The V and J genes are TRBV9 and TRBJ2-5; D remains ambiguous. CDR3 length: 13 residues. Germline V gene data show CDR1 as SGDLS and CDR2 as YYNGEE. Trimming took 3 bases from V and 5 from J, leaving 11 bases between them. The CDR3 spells CASSEGAWETQYF. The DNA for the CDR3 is TGTGCCAGCAGCGAGGGCGCCTGGGAGACCCAGTACTTC.

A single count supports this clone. The CDR3 reads CASSRTSGSNTGELFF. In DNA form, the CDR3 reads TGTGCCAGCAGCCGGACTAGCGGGTCGAACACCGGGGAGCTGTTTTTT. The chain has TRBV7-8 and TRBJ2-2; 11 nucleotides agree with TRBD2. CDR1 SGHVS and CDR2 FQNEAQ come from the germline V gene. V dropped 5 bases and J dropped 0; count of bases not matched to a gene: 2. The CDR3 is 16 amino acids.

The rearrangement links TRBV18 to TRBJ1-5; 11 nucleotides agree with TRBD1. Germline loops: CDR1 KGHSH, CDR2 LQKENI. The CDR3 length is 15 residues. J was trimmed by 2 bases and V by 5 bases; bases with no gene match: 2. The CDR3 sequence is CASSRTGGGNQPQHF. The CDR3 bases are TGTGCCAGCTCAAGGACAGGGGGCGGCAATCAGCCCCAGCATTTT. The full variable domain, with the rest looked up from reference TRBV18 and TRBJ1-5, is NAGVMQNPRHLVRRRGQEARLRCSPMKGHSHVYWYRQLPEEGLKFMVYLQKENIIDESGMPKERFSAEFPKEGPSILRIQQVVRGDSAAYFCASSRTGGGNQPQHFGDGTRLSIL.

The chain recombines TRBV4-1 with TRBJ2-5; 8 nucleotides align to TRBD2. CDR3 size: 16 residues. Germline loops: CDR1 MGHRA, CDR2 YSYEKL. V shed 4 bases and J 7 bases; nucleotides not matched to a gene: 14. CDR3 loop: CASSPSRVAGRGTQYF. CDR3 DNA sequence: TGCGCCAGCAGCCCCTCTCGGGTAGCGGGAAGGGGGACCCAGTACTTC.

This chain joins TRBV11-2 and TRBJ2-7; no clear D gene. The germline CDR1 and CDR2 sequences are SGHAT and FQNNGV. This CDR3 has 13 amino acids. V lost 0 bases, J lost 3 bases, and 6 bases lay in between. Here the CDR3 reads CASSLDTLYEQYF. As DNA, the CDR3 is TGTGCCAGCAGCTTAGACACCCTCTACGAGCAGTACTTC.

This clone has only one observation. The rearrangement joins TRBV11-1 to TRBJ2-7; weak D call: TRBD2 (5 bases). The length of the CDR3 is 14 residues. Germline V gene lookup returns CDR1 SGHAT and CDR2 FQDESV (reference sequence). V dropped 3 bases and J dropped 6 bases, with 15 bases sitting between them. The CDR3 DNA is TGTGCCAGCAGCTTCTGGAGTTCTGAGGGCGAGCAGTACTTC. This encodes CASSFWSSEGEQYF.